Listed here are 18 T cell receptor beta chains from one sample, sequenced in a study of cytomegalovirus exposure and HLA in healthy donors. The PCR contained 60 Vbeta and 13 Jbeta primers. The data were produced by immunoSEQ multiplex PCR, yet TCRdb's version contains in-frame clones alone and is incomplete. The sample holds some 160,000 clones, roughly 87% seen once. Sequencing was carried out using PBMCs. The receptors were gathered from a woman aged 45-60 years in good health and CMV-seronegative.

A note on this clone: This sample includes further DNA sequences coding for the same CDR3. V usage is TRBV19 and J usage is TRBJ1-5; D is possibly TRBD1 (5 bases). Germline V gene lookup returns CDR1 LNHDA and CDR2 SQIVND (reference sequence). Between the trimmed V and J ends, which lost 3 bases and 1 base, there was a span of 10 bases. CDR3 length equals 15 residues. The CDR3 region is CASSIGGGSNQPQHF. CDR3 nucleotide sequence: TGTGCCAGTAGTATCGGCGGGGGAAGCAATCAGCCCCAGCATTTT.

The chain couples TRBV28 to TRBJ2-2, with 7 bases aligning to TRBD1. J was trimmed by 5 bases and V by 7 bases; bases with no gene match: 4. Germline V CDR1 and CDR2: MDHEN, SYDVKM. The CDR3 is made up of 13 amino acids. CDR3 residues: CASKQGRTGELFF. DNA for the CDR3: TGTGCCAGCAAACAGGGGCGGACCGGGGAGCTGTTTTTT.

The chain recombines TRBV6-4 with TRBJ1-4; D is ambiguous. The ends were cut back, 3 bases at V and 8 bases at J, with 10 bases in the middle. The CDR3 is 13 residues long. Looked up from germline, CDR1 is MRHNA and CDR2 is SNTAGT. This chain's CDR3 is CASSESLGEKLFF. The CDR3 nucleotides read TGTGCCAGCAGTGAGTCGCTCGGGGAAAAACTGTTTTTT.

CDR3 sequence reads: CASSPFAGAVFGSYNEQFF. CDR3 nucleotide sequence: TGCGCCAGCAGCCCTTTCGCGGGAGCAGTGTTTGGCTCCTACAATGAGCAGTTCTTC. The chain joins TRBV5-1 to TRBJ2-1; 7 bases match TRBD2. Germline lookup yields CDR1 SGHRS and CDR2 YFSETQ. The CDR3 runs to 19 residues. J gave up 0 bases and V 4 bases, and 16 bases lay outside the gene matches.

This clone was seen only a few times. The rearrangement joins TRBV5-1 to TRBJ2-1; unclear D gene. The CDR3 spans 13 residues. Germline V gene sequence: CDR1 SGHRS, CDR2 YFSETQ. V lost 4 bases to trimming and J lost 7 bases, with 12 bases between them. Here the CDR3 reads CASSGSTWNEQFF. CDR3 bases: TGCGCCAGCAGCGGATCGACTTGGAATGAGCAGTTCTTC.

The chain couples TRBV7-9 to TRBJ2-7; 9 bases map to TRBD1. This CDR3 has 15 residues. Germline V lookup: CDR1 SEHNR, CDR2 FQNEAQ (reference sequence). Trimming at V came to 5 bases and at J to 0 bases, leaving 5 bases not matched to a gene. This CDR3 is CASSRDRASSYEQYF. The CDR3 DNA is TGTGCCAGCAGCCGGGACAGGGCTAGCTCCTACGAGCAGTACTTC. Combining the CDR3 with reference TRBV7-9 and TRBJ2-7 gives the whole variable domain DTGVSQNPRHKITKRGQNVTFRCDPISEHNRLYWYRQTLGQGPEFLTYFQNEAQLEKSRLLSDRFSAERPKGSFSTLEIQRTEQGDSAMYLCASSRDRASSYEQYFGPGTRLTVT.

This chain uses TRBV28 with TRBJ1-5; 8 bases align to TRBD1. The V gene end was trimmed by 9 bases and the J gene end by 7 bases; junction bases not matched to a gene: 17. The germline V gene encodes CDR1 MDHEN and CDR2 SYDVKM. The CDR3 sequence is 16 residues long. Here the CDR3 reads CASIRIQGAVKQPQHF. In DNA, the CDR3 is TGTGCCAGTATAAGAATCCAGGGGGCAGTTAAGCAGCCCCAGCATTTT.

V usage is TRBV9 and J usage is TRBJ2-1, with D possibly being TRBD2 (5 bases). V lost 4 bases and J 0 bases, leaving 11 bases between the germline ends. The CDR3 consists of 15 residues. Per the germline V gene, CDR1 is SGDLS and CDR2 is YYNGEE. The CDR3 region is CASSPAAYSYNEQFF. CDR3 in DNA: TGTGCCAGCAGCCCAGCGGCGTACTCCTACAATGAGCAGTTCTTC.

This chain connects TRBV18 to TRBJ2-1; 8 positions match TRBD2. The CDR3 loop spans 16 amino acids. The trim removed 1 base at V and 4 bases at J, leaving 6 bases unmatched. Germline V CDR1 and CDR2: KGHSH, LQKENI. In DNA form, the CDR3 reads TGTGCCAGCTCACCACTGGCGGGGGGCCAATACAATGAGCAGTTCTTC. Encoded protein: CASSPLAGGQYNEQFF.

The chain is built from TRBV7-9 and TRBJ2-7; 11 nucleotides line up with TRBD1. V was clipped by 4 bases and J by 0 bases; unmatched bases: 11. Germline CDR1 reads SEHNR; CDR2 reads FQNEAQ (reference sequence). This CDR3 spans 18 amino acids. The CDR3 DNA reads as TGTGCCAGCAGCTATTGGGGGACAGGGGGTGTGGGCTCCTACGAGCAGTACTTC. It specifies CASSYWGTGGVGSYEQYF. The whole variable domain, remainder taken from reference TRBV7-9 and TRBJ2-7, is DTGVSQNPRHKITKRGQNVTFRCDPISEHNRLYWYRQTLGQGPEFLTYFQNEAQLEKSRLLSDRFSAERPKGSFSTLEIQRTEQGDSAMYLCASSYWGTGGVGSYEQYFGPGTRLTVT.

This chain links TRBV30 with TRBJ2-5; TRBD2 aligns across 7 bases. The CDR3 spans 12 residues. V was clipped by 0 bases and J by 13 bases; unmatched bases: 8. CDR1 GTSNPN and CDR2 SVGIG come from the germline V gene (reference sequence). This CDR3 is CAWSVTRGGGYF. For the CDR3, the DNA is TGTGCCTGGAGTGTAACCCGGGGCGGGGGGTACTTC.

This clone has a handful of counts. The V gene is TRBV5-1, the J gene TRBJ1-2; 8 bases fit TRBD1. After removal of 3 bases from V and 8 bases from J, the junction contained 9 bases not matched to a gene. Germline V gives CDR1 SGHRS, CDR2 YFSETQ. The CDR3 spans 14 residues. CDR3 amino acids: CASSWAETGEGYTF. The CDR3 region has the DNA TGCGCCAGCAGCTGGGCCGAGACAGGGGAAGGCTACACCTTC.

The chain joins TRBV6-5 to TRBJ1-1, with D maybe TRBD1 (5 bases). Per the germline V gene, CDR1 is MNHEY and CDR2 is SVGAGI. CDR3 size: 11 residues. V was cut by 5 bases and J by 6 bases, with 7 bases left in between. CDR3 nucleotide sequence: TGTGCCAGCAGTCAGGGCTCTGAAGCTTTCTTT. It yields the protein CASSQGSEAFF.

J is TRBJ2-2 and V is TRBV19, with unresolved D. The CDR3 runs 13 residues. V lost 7 bases, J lost 4 bases, and 10 bases lay in between. Germline lookup yields CDR1 LNHDA and CDR2 SQIVND (reference sequence). The CDR3 DNA sequence: TGTGCCAGTACCAACACCGCCACCGGGGAGCTGTTTTTT. Its protein is CASTNTATGELFF. The variable domain in full, completed from reference TRBV19 and TRBJ2-2, reads DGGITQSPKYLFRKEGQNVTLSCEQNLNHDAMYWYRQDPGQGLRLIYYSQIVNDFQKGDIAEGYSVSREKKESFPLTVTSAQKNPTAFYLCASTNTATGELFFGEGSRLTVL.

The chain has TRBV7-2 and TRBJ2-6; D possibly corresponds to TRBD2 (5 bases). CDR3 length equals 17 residues. V was shortened by 1 base and J by 1 base, with 11 bases between the two germline ends. The germline V gene has CDR1 SGHTA and CDR2 FQGNSA. The CDR3 nucleotides are TGTGCCAGCAGCTTAGTGCGACTATTTTCTGGGGCCAACGTCCTGACTTTC. Its translation is CASSLVRLFSGANVLTF.

The chain recombines TRBV6-5 with TRBJ2-3; the D is unclear. The V gene lost 2 bases and the J gene lost 3 bases, with 6 bases spanning the gap. The germline gives CDR1 MNHEY, CDR2 SVGAGI. The CDR3 contains 13 residues. CDR3 coding DNA: TGTGCCAGCAGTTACGCGAAAACAGATACGCAGTATTTT. This encodes CASSYAKTDTQYF.

This chain joins TRBV6-6 and TRBJ2-1; maybe TRBD2 (7 bases). The CDR3 has 15 amino acids. V lost 6 bases, J lost 6 bases, and 18 bases lay in between. Germline loops: CDR1 MNHNY, CDR2 SVGAGI (reference sequence). CDR3 region: CASSQAGVGGNEQFF. The CDR3 coding sequence is TGTGCCAGCAGCCAGGCGGGGGTAGGGGGCAATGAGCAGTTCTTC.

In its sample, this clone was seen once. The genes are TRBV15 and TRBJ2-7; 7 nucleotides line up with TRBD2. The CDR3 is 14 amino acids. The junction had 5 bases not matched to a gene; V was cut back by 0 bases and J by 6 bases. Germline CDR1 is LNHNV and CDR2 is YYDKDF (reference sequence). CDR3 amino acids: CATSRDPGGGEQYF. The DNA of the CDR3 is TGTGCCACCAGCAGAGATCCAGGCGGGGGCGAGCAGTACTTC.